The 19 T cell receptor beta chains given below trace back to one sample, sequenced in a study of T cells in placental villitis. The immunoSEQ assay was v4. Here immunoSEQ multiplex PCR was the method, and the copy in TCRdb shows in-frame clones only, minus some. The repertoire holds roughly 3,100 clones, with about 79% as singletons. Sequenced input: placental tissue containing maternal and fetal cells. Receptor source: a human patient with infectious villitis; the placental T cells may come from both mother and fetus.

The chain combines TRBV3-1 (or the pseudogene TRBV3-2) with TRBJ2-5; a weak D match, TRBD1 (7 bases). V lost 0 bases to trimming and J lost 5 bases, with 19 bases between them. The germline V gene has CDR1 LGHDT and CDR2 YNNKEL (reference sequence). This CDR3 comprises 17 residues. The CDR3 is CASSQDRGGTAAETQYF. CDR3 sequence (DNA): TGTGCCAGCAGCCAAGATAGAGGAGGGACAGCGGCGGAGACCCAGTACTTC.

The chain recombines TRBV7-9 with TRBJ1-3; a possible D gene is TRBD1 (5 bases). Germline V lookup: CDR1 SEHNR, CDR2 FQNEAQ (reference sequence). The V gene lost 0 bases and the J gene lost 6 bases, with 15 bases spanning the gap. CDR3 length: 16 amino acids. The CDR3 DNA follows: TGTGCCAGCAGCTTAGCGCTGGGGCCGGCAGAAAACACCATATATTTT. This gives the protein CASSLALGPAENTIYF. The variable domain in full, with the rest retrieved from reference TRBV7-9 and TRBJ1-3, is DTGVSQNPRHKITKRGQNVTFRCDPISEHNRLYWYRQTLGQGPEFLTYFQNEAQLEKSRLLSDRFSAERPKGSFSTLEIQRTEQGDSAMYLCASSLALGPAENTIYFGEGSWLTVV.

This clone was found a few times. This chain connects TRBV11-3 to TRBJ2-3; 8 nucleotides match TRBD1. The CDR3 is 14 residues long. Germline CDR1 and CDR2: SGHNT and YENEEA. After removal of 4 bases from V and 6 bases from J, the junction contained 6 bases not matched to a gene. This CDR3 reads CASSSGQAVDTQYF. In DNA, the CDR3 is TGTGCCAGCAGCTCGGGACAGGCGGTGGATACGCAGTATTTT.

The chain recombines TRBV5-1 with TRBJ2-1; 11 bases line up with TRBD2. The CDR3 is made up of 15 amino acids. Losses at the gene ends were 0 bases for V and 8 bases for J; bases not matched to a gene: 4. In germline, CDR1 is SGHRS, CDR2 YFSETQ. CDR3 nucleotides: TGCGCCAGCAGCTTGGCAGGGACTAGCGGAGATGAGCAGTTCTTC. Translating it yields CASSLAGTSGDEQFF.

The rearrangement uses TRBV6-5 and TRBJ2-1; the match to TRBD2 covers 11 bases. V gave up 8 bases and J gave up 3 bases; unmatched junction bases: 6. The germline V gene encodes CDR1 MNHEY and CDR2 SVGAGI. The CDR3 consists of 15 residues. The CDR3 DNA reads TGTGCCAGCGTTTTAACTAGCGGGGGCTACAATGAGCAGTTCTTC. Its protein is CASVLTSGGYNEQFF.

The rearrangement joins TRBV4-1 to TRBJ2-3; 7 positions agree with TRBD1. This CDR3 has 15 residues. The V and J ends lost 0 bases and 4 bases, in that order; junction bases with no gene match: 4. Germline lookup yields CDR1 MGHRA and CDR2 YSYEKL. The CDR3 sequence: CASSQDPTGPDTQYF. For the CDR3, the DNA is TGCGCCAGCAGCCAAGATCCGACAGGGCCAGATACGCAGTATTTT.

The J gene is TRBJ1-2, the V gene TRBV6-4; TRBD1 aligns across 9 bases. CDR1 and CDR2 from the germline V gene are MRHNA and SNTAGT. This CDR3 is built from 13 residues. The junction had 0 bases not matched to a gene; V was cut back by 0 bases and J by 7 bases. The CDR3 nucleotides are TGTGCCAGCAGTGACTCGACAGGGGGTGGCTACACCTTC. Encoded protein: CASSDSTGGGYTF.

The rearrangement joins TRBV5-1 to TRBJ2-4; D is undetermined. CDR3 length: 13 amino acids. V gave up 0 bases and J gave up 6 bases, with 7 bases separating them. CDR1 SGHRS and CDR2 YFSETQ come from the germline V gene. DNA for the CDR3: TGCGCCAGCAGCTTGGCCGTGGGAAACATTCAGTACTTC. Translated: CASSLAVGNIQYF.

The chain is built from TRBV5-6 and TRBJ2-3; D uncertain. CDR3 size: 14 residues. The ends were cut back, 1 base at V and 2 bases at J, with 8 bases in the middle. Looked up from germline, CDR1 is SGHDT and CDR2 is YYEEEE. CDR3 sequence (DNA): TGTGCCAGCAGCTTGAATAGGTACACAGATACGCAGTATTTT. As protein: CASSLNRYTDTQYF.

With regard to this clone: Other DNA sequences in the same sample also yield this CDR3. The chain joins TRBV12-3 or TRBV12-4 to TRBJ2-3; D might be TRBD1 (6 bases). V lost 3 bases to trimming and J lost 4 bases, with 8 bases between them. The CDR3 runs 13 residues. CDR3 DNA sequence: TGTGCCAGCAGTTTTAAGGGGGCAGATACGCAGTATTTT. This translates into CASSFKGADTQYF.

V usage is TRBV30 and J usage is TRBJ1-6; D is undetermined. This CDR3 comprises 13 residues. V was shortened by 2 bases and J by 0 bases, with 2 bases between the two germline ends. Germline-derived CDR1 and CDR2 are GTSNPN and SVGIG (reference sequence). The CDR3 DNA reads as TGTGCCTGGAGTAGCTCCTATAATTCACCCCTCCACTTT. Translating gives CAWSSSYNSPLHF.

This clone rates as large (0.1 to 1%). V and J are TRBV3-1 (or the pseudogene TRBV3-2) and TRBJ2-3; D possibly corresponds to TRBD2 (5 bases). Germline CDR1 is LGHDT and CDR2 is YNNKEL (reference sequence). CDR3 size: 14 residues. Trimming shortened V by 1 base and J by 3 bases, and 8 bases separated the two germline ends. CDR3 sequence reads: CASSQADSTDTQYF. The CDR3 DNA sequence: TGTGCCAGCAGCCAAGCGGACTCAACAGATACGCAGTATTTT.

The chain links TRBV6-2 or TRBV6-3 to TRBJ2-5, with D perhaps TRBD2 (6 bases). V was clipped by 2 bases and J by 2 bases, with 15 bases between them. Germline V gives CDR1 MNHEY, CDR2 SVGEGT. This CDR3 has 16 residues. The CDR3 DNA follows: TGTGCCAGCAGTTACGCGGATCCGGGGGAGCAAGAGACCCAGTACTTC. Protein: CASSYADPGEQETQYF.

V is TRBV15 and J is TRBJ1-2, with a possible D match to TRBD1 (6 bases). The length of the CDR3 is 17 residues. CDR1 and CDR2 (germline): LNHNV, YYDKDF (reference sequence). Trimming stripped 0 bases from V and 3 bases from J, with 17 bases between. CDR3 nucleotide sequence: TGTGCCACCAGCAGAGATCGAACGACCGGGACACACTATGGCTACACCTTC. Translated: CATSRDRTTGTHYGYTF.

The chain couples TRBV6-4 to TRBJ2-5, with 10 bases identical to TRBD2. CDR3 length: 15 residues. With V trimmed by 6 bases and J by 2 bases, 6 bases remained unmatched. Germline CDR1 is MRHNA and CDR2 is SNTAGT. The CDR3 loop reads CASSQLAGSQETQYF. In DNA form, the CDR3 reads TGTGCCAGCAGCCAACTAGCGGGGAGTCAAGAGACCCAGTACTTC.

The chain has TRBV2 and TRBJ1-1; no reliable D call. V was trimmed by 6 bases and J by 9 bases, leaving 11 bases between them. Germline-derived CDR1 and CDR2 are SNHLY and FYNNEI. The CDR3 loop spans 11 amino acids. In nucleotides, the CDR3 is TGTGCCAGCAGGGCACAGAGCCAAGCTTTCTTT. It codes for CASRAQSQAFF.

The chain carries TRBV6-5 and TRBJ1-2, with D perhaps TRBD1 (5 bases). CDR1 MNHEY and CDR2 SVGAGI come from the germline V gene. The CDR3 has 14 amino acids. Deletions cut 7 bases from V and 1 base from J, with 13 bases between. The DNA of the CDR3 is TGTGCCAGCACGGGGGGAAGGGGTAACTATGGCTACACCTTC. Translation: CASTGGRGNYGYTF.

V usage is TRBV5-1 and J usage is TRBJ2-3; 8 nucleotides line up with TRBD2. V was clipped by 0 bases and J by 3 bases; unmatched bases: 3. The CDR3 sequence is 15 residues long. CDR1 is SGHRS, CDR2 YFSETQ, per germline. The CDR3, as DNA: TGCGCCAGCAGCTTGGGCCGGGGGGGGACAGATACGCAGTATTTT. The encoded protein is CASSLGRGGTDTQYF.

As for this clone: A junction boundary mismatches the germline segment, possibly from a read error. The chain links TRBV6-5 to TRBJ1-3; D remains unclear. This CDR3 comprises 14 residues. Germline lookup yields CDR1 MNHEY and CDR2 SVGAGI. The CDR3 protein is CASSFGGFGNTIYF. CDR3 bases: TGTGCCAGCAGCTTCGGAGGATTCGGAAACACTATATATTTT.